This T cell receptor beta chain was sequenced during a study of T-cell reconstitution after alpha-beta-depleted transplantation in children. Points from the study as a whole: Several hundred expanded graft clones reportedly were the source of alpha-beta T cells about two months after transplant. High day-60 TCRbeta diversity in some patients came from surviving recipient T cells and thymic progenitors. Diversity and T-cell counts at one year after transplant derived mostly from new T cells.

In this sample, this clonotype turned up many times. Its cognate antigen is unknown. Library preparation (for TCRbeta) was performed with unique molecular identifiers. TCRdb reprocessed the PCR reads via MiXCR and lists one record per CDR3 protein. The table has 15,000 to 20,000 distinct CDR3 sequences, around 4.9% seen once. The CDR3 runs 14 residues. Germline assignment: CDR1 LNHDA and CDR2 SQIVND (reference sequence). V was clipped by 2 bases and J by 3 bases, with 10 bases between them. The V call is TRBV19, the J call TRBJ1-2; no definite D call. The sequence was collected from a boy aged 5 to 17 with acute lymphoblastic leukemia, due to receive a stem cell transplant. Specimen: PBMCs, collected before TCRalphabeta/CD19-depleted stem cell transplant. For the CDR3, the DNA is TGTGCCAGTAGTATATTGGGCAACGACTATGGCTACACCTTC. Translated: CASSILGNDYGYTF.